The rows below give T cell receptor beta chains drawn from one sample of a study of T cells after yellow fever vaccination. TCRdb fed the 5' RACE reads into MiXCR, producing one record per CDR3 protein. The repertoire holds 200,000 to 250,000 distinct CDR3 sequences, with about 3% as singletons. The sample here was CD4+ T cells sorted from PBMCs, taken 10 days after the yellow fever booster vaccination. The source is a man younger than 30 who received the YFV17D yellow fever vaccine. Both conserved end residues are part of each CDR3. The D gene is left open where the match is weak. Part of the rows lack a size; the others show once, few, many or a class for expanded clones.

size	J	D	V	CDR3	DNA
many	TRBJ1-5	NA	TRBV20-1	CSARVIGAVSQPQHF	TGCAGTGCTAGAGTTATCGGGGCAGTTAGTCAGCCCCAGCATTTT
few	TRBJ1-2	NA	TRBV3-1	CASSPIGGLANYGYTF	TGTGCCAGCAGCCCTATTGGGGGGCTCGCTAACTATGGCTACACCTTC
many	TRBJ1-1	NA	TRBV7-2	CASSNRANTEAFF	TGTGCCAGCAGTAACAGGGCGAACACTGAAGCTTTCTTT
many	TRBJ2-1	TRBD2	TRBV25-1	CASSEFWTSGERGEQFF	TGTGCCAGCAGTGAATTCTGGACTAGCGGGGAAAGAGGTGAGCAGTTCTTC
few	TRBJ2-7	TRBD2	TRBV4-2	CASSQDGAGGPSSYEQYF	TGTGCCAGCAGCCAAGATGGGGCGGGGGGGCCCAGCTCCTACGAGCAGTACTTC
few	TRBJ1-4	TRBD1	TRBV19	CASSLILQGATNEKLFF	TGTGCCAGTAGTCTAATACTTCAGGGGGCAACTAATGAAAAACTGTTTTTT
NA	TRBJ2-3	NA	TRBV20-1	CSARAWSDTDTQYF	TGCAGTGCTAGAGCCTGGTCCGACACAGATACGCAGTATTTT
many	TRBJ1-2	TRBD1	TRBV10-3	CAISSGTGGNYGYTF	TGTGCCATCAGTTCCGGGACAGGGGGCAACTATGGCTACACCTTC
many	TRBJ1-2	NA	TRBV4-3	CASSQDLLTAVYGYTF	TGCGCCAGCAGCCAAGATCTCCTAACAGCCGTCTATGGCTACACCTTC
NA	TRBJ1-4	NA	TRBV5-1	CASSRNRGINEKLFF	TGCGCCAGCAGCCGGAACCGGGGGATTAATGAAAAACTGTTTTTT
NA	TRBJ2-5	NA	TRBV5-1	CASSARDTLETQYF	TGCGCCAGCAGCGCCCGGGACACATTAGAGACCCAGTACTTC
many	TRBJ2-1	TRBD2	TRBV4-2	CASSRDGTSGGSSYNEQFF	TGTGCCAGCAGCCGGGACGGGACTAGCGGGGGGAGCTCCTACAATGAGCAGTTCTTC
few	TRBJ1-2	NA	TRBV12-3/TRBV12-4	CASSPNTGFGYTF	TGTGCCAGCAGCCCAAATACAGGGTTCGGCTACACCTTC
NA	TRBJ1-3	NA	TRBV5-1	CASSLGRGGTMLHSGNTIYF	TGCGCCAGCAGCTTGGGAAGAGGAGGAACGATGTTACACTCTGGAAACACCATATATTTT
NA	TRBJ1-2	TRBD1	TRBV19	CATATGEWGYTF	TGTGCCACGGCCACAGGGGAGTGGGGCTACACCTTC
many	TRBJ2-7	NA	TRBV4-1	CASNNGAPDEQYF	TGCGCCAGCAATAACGGGGCCCCGGACGAGCAGTACTTC
few	TRBJ2-7	NA	TRBV27	CASSFSRQSSYEQYF	TGTGCCAGCAGTTTCAGTCGGCAGTCCTCCTACGAGCAGTACTTC
few	TRBJ2-2	TRBD1	TRBV5-1	CASSQQGARGTGELFF	TGCGCCAGCAGCCAACAGGGGGCGCGGGGCACCGGGGAGCTGTTTTTT
many	TRBJ1-5	TRBD1	TRBV20-1	CSARQGANQPQHF	TGCAGTGCTAGACAGGGGGCCAATCAGCCCCAGCATTTT
NA	TRBJ2-5	TRBD1	TRBV29-1	CSVDRTRGETQYF	TGCAGCGTTGATAGGACCAGGGGGGAGACCCAGTACTTC
NA	TRBJ2-5	TRBD2	TRBV11-2	CASSLMTSEETQYF	TGTGCCAGCAGCCTAATGACTAGCGAAGAGACCCAGTACTTC
NA	TRBJ1-3	NA	TRBV9	CASSTRFSGNTIYF	TGTGCCAGCAGCACCCGATTCTCTGGAAACACCATATATTTT
NA	TRBJ1-1	NA	TRBV20-1	CSARLSRLNTEAFF	TGCAGTGCTAGACTGTCCCGACTGAACACTGAAGCTTTCTTT
few	TRBJ2-2	NA	TRBV14	CASSQAWGLVTGELFF	TGTGCCAGCAGCCAAGCCTGGGGGCTAGTCACCGGGGAGCTGTTTTTT
many	TRBJ1-5	NA	TRBV4-1	CASSQAGNQPQHF	TGCGCCAGCAGCCAAGCAGGCAATCAGCCCCAGCATTTT
many	TRBJ2-3	NA	TRBV7-2	CASSLASSTDTQYF	TGTGCCAGCAGTCTAGCGTCTAGCACAGATACGCAGTATTTT
NA	TRBJ1-5	TRBD1	TRBV2	CASGNPRDRTYSNQPQHF	TGTGCCAGCGGAAACCCCCGGGACAGGACATATAGCAATCAGCCCCAGCATTTT
NA	TRBJ2-4	NA	TRBV7-9	CASSLGEFVDKNIQYF	TGTGCCAGCAGCTTAGGGGAGTTCGTGGACAAAAACATTCAGTACTTC
NA	TRBJ2-3	TRBD2	TRBV6-2/TRBV6-3	CASSPGLANGWADTQYF	TGTGCCAGCAGCCCCGGACTAGCGAATGGGTGGGCAGATACGCAGTATTTT
few	TRBJ1-6	NA	TRBV7-2	CASSLERGSPLHF	TGTGCCAGCAGCTTAGAAAGGGGTTCACCCCTCCACTTT
NA	TRBJ2-2	NA	TRBV25-1	CASTRGGELFF	TGTGCCAGCACCAGGGGCGGGGAGCTGTTTTTT
many	TRBJ1-5	NA	TRBV20-1	CSARDGGNQPQHF	TGCAGTGCTAGAGATGGGGGCAATCAGCCCCAGCATTTT
many	TRBJ2-7	NA	TRBV12-3/TRBV12-4	CASKISGGAYEQYF	TGTGCCAGCAAGATCTCCGGCGGCGCCTACGAGCAGTACTTC
many	TRBJ2-1	TRBD2	TRBV7-3	CASSPTTVAGYNEQFF	TGTGCCAGCAGCCCCACGACAGTAGCGGGTTACAATGAGCAGTTCTTC
NA	TRBJ1-5	NA	TRBV7-2	CASSLLGASNQPQHF	TGTGCCAGCAGCTTATTGGGGGCAAGCAATCAGCCCCAGCATTTT
many	TRBJ2-4	NA	TRBV4-1	CASSQGSGTKNIQYF	TGCGCCAGCAGCCAAGGGTCCGGGACGAAAAACATTCAGTACTTC
many	TRBJ2-5	NA	TRBV6-5	CASSYLRGVAQYF	TGTGCCAGCAGTTACCTCCGGGGAGTGGCCCAGTACTTC
many	TRBJ1-6	NA	TRBV7-9	CASSRLVNSPLHF	TGTGCCAGCAGCCGACTCGTAAATTCACCCCTCCACTTT
few	TRBJ2-5	TRBD2	TRBV20-1	CSARPDGGGYQETQYF	TGCAGTGCTAGGCCAGATGGGGGGGGGTACCAAGAGACCCAGTACTTC
many	TRBJ2-7	NA	TRBV5-1	CASSPQAGQAYEQYF	TGCGCCAGCAGCCCTCAGGCGGGACAAGCCTACGAGCAGTACTTC
many	TRBJ1-1	NA	TRBV5-5	CASSPRYRDRFFAEAFF	TGTGCCAGCAGCCCCCGCTACCGTGACAGGTTTTTCGCTGAAGCTTTCTTT
many	TRBJ2-7	TRBD1	TRBV5-1	CASSRGQGAFEQYF	TGCGCCAGCAGCCGGGGACAGGGGGCGTTTGAGCAGTACTTC
NA	TRBJ2-1	NA	TRBV18	CASSPDRDNFGEQFF	TGTGCCAGCTCACCCGACCGGGACAATTTTGGTGAGCAGTTCTTC
few	TRBJ1-1	NA	TRBV18	CASSPPVQGPNTEAFF	TGTGCCAGCTCACCACCGGTGCAGGGACCGAACACTGAAGCTTTCTTT
few	TRBJ1-1	NA	TRBV4-1	CASSQDRGRREAFF	TGCGCCAGCAGCCAAGATCGAGGGCGGCGCGAAGCTTTCTTT
many	TRBJ1-3	NA	TRBV12-3/TRBV12-4	CASSTGIGNTIYF	TGTGCCAGCAGCACAGGGATTGGAAACACCATATATTTT
NA	TRBJ2-1	NA	TRBV12-3/TRBV12-4	CASSRLQEQFF	TGTGCCAGCAGTCGTCTTCAAGAGCAGTTCTTC
few	TRBJ1-1	NA	TRBV5-1	CASRVDGVGTEAFF	TGCGCCAGCAGGGTTGACGGGGTCGGCACTGAAGCTTTCTTT
NA	TRBJ1-1	TRBD1	TRBV5-6	CASSWGQAEAFF	TGTGCCAGCAGCTGGGGACAGGCTGAAGCTTTCTTT
NA	TRBJ1-1	NA	TRBV18	CASSPEWGPGSEAFF	TGTGCCAGCTCACCAGAATGGGGCCCAGGGTCTGAAGCTTTCTTT
NA	TRBJ1-2	NA	TRBV6-5	CASLVQLYGYTF	TGTGCCAGCCTGGTACAACTCTATGGCTACACCTTC
many	TRBJ2-5	NA	TRBV7-9	CASSFTQETQYF	TGTGCCAGCAGCTTTACCCAAGAGACCCAGTACTTC
NA	TRBJ1-6	TRBD1	TRBV5-6	CASNKGQGGASPLHF	TGTGCCAGCAACAAGGGACAGGGGGGAGCTTCACCCCTCCACTTT
many	TRBJ1-3	NA	TRBV6-2/TRBV6-3	CASSSGAGNTIYF	TGTGCCAGCAGTTCGGGGGCTGGAAACACCATATATTTT
many	TRBJ1-2	NA	TRBV5-1	CASSSTLISYTF	TGCGCCAGCAGCTCGACACTCATAAGCTACACCTTC
NA	TRBJ1-5	NA	TRBV20-1	CSAPTGGGQPQHF	TGCAGTGCCCCGACTGGGGGGGGGCAGCCCCAGCATTTT
many	TRBJ2-3	NA	TRBV24-1	CATSDADPGHADTQYF	TGTGCCACCAGTGATGCGGACCCGGGGCACGCAGATACGCAGTATTTT
NA	TRBJ1-5	NA	TRBV4-2	CASSQDSSRAVGNQPQHF	TGTGCCAGCAGCCAAGATTCCAGCAGGGCCGTGGGCAATCAGCCCCAGCATTTT
NA	TRBJ1-2	TRBD1	TRBV4-3	CASSQDIGTGSNRGYTF	TGCGCCAGCAGCCAAGATATCGGGACAGGTAGTAATCGTGGCTACACCTTC